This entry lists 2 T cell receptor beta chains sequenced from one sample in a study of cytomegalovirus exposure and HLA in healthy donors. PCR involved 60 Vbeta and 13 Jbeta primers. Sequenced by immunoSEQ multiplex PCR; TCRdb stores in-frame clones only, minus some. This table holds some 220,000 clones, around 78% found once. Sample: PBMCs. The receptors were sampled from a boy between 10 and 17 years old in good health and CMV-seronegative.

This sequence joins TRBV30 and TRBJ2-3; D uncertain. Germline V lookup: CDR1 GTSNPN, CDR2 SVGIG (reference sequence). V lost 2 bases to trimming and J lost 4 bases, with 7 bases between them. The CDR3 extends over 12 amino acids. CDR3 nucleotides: TGTGCCTGGAGTCCTGTCCCAGATACGCAGTATTTT. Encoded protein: CAWSPVPDTQYF.

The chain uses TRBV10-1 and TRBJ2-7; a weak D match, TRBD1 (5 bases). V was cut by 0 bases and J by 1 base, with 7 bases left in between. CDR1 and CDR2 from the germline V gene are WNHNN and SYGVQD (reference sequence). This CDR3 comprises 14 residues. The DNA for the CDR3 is TGCGCCAGCAGTGAGTCTCAGGGTTCCTACGAGCAGTACTTC. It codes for CASSESQGSYEQYF.